This TCR beta chain is drawn from a study of identical twins (dated by TCRdb to 2015 to 2016). Study-wide context: The study deep-sequenced TCR alpha and beta repertoires from monozygotic twins, unrelated adults of various ages and cord blood to test whether fetal clonotypes persist. To rule out contamination, the twin experiments were replicated at different times with different library preparation protocols.

Libraries were constructed by 5' RACE. Sequencer: Illumina HiSeq 2000. Template switching added a universal primer binding site, and the final cDNA carried a unique molecular identifier that allowed TCR cDNA molecules to be counted accurately. First-strand cDNA for TCR alpha and beta chains was synthesized from specific primers in the conserved constant-segment region. To control for contamination, each cDNA library was double barcoded with a SMART-Mk sample barcode plus Illumina barcodes. TruSeq adapter sequences and Illumina sample barcodes were added in two successive PCR steps. Sequencing of the TCR alpha and beta cDNA libraries was done on the Illumina HiSeq platform using custom primers. The authors' analysis ran thus. Unique molecular identifiers were extracted from raw reads with MiGEC, and CDR3 positions were determined with MiXCR. For each individual, recombination models were inferred using an EM algorithm with the repgenHMM and IGoR tools. The analysis of shared clonotypes was done with the tcR package in R, with sharing normalized by the product of cloneset sizes. Out-of-frame nonproductive sequences were analyzed to study raw recombination free of thymic and clonal selection effects. TCRdb applied fastp at Q25 and MiXCR to the public reads, then kept only in-frame beta chains. Entries that share a CDR3 protein sequence are merged under the most common genes and DNA. These V and J calls are TCRdb output, not the study's own analysis. The sample table holds about 700,000 distinct CDR3 sequences, of which over 8.5% were seen once. In total, the top ten clones hold 0.98% of the sample.

Every donor was a healthy Caucasian. The twin cohort comprised three pairs of female monozygotic twins, all aged about 18 to 30 years. The RNA used for TCR libraries was isolated from peripheral blood mononuclear cells. The paper's findings and limits, for the study overall: In monozygotic twins, recombination models systematically underestimated out-of-frame TCR alpha sharing, but the models matched the sharing seen between unrelated individuals. Excess twin sharing in beta out-of-frame sequences was weaker because fewer shared sequences lowered the signal-to-noise ratio. Zero-insertion analyses could be partly confounded by invariant T cells such as MAIT and iNKT, although diverse VJ usage argued against such confounding for most clonotypes. Because the same donors could not be followed over many years, the conclusions depended on cross-sectional statistical analysis. Abundant cord blood beta clonotypes carried fewer insertions; young adult naive repertoires showed a weaker similar trend, while memory repertoires showed none. Out-of-frame TCR alpha sequences shared between twins showed an excess of low generation-probability sequences compared with coincidental sharing between unrelated individuals.

This clonotype has a single count. It lacks a known antigen. At one of its ends the junction is not consistent with the germline gene, which may arise from a read error. The data were also submitted as part of a second study, on yellow fever vaccine responses in identical twins. The other study reports the following: According to the authors, in identical twins the way T cells responded to vaccination appeared partly convergent and partly personalized. In the study, vaccine-responding T cell clones were precisely tracked in identical twins.

The receptor comes from a woman aged 18-35 years in good health. Sequencing input: PBMCs.

The CDR3 region: CSARDPGVSYEQYF. The nucleotide sequence reads TGCAGTGCTAGAGATCCGGGGGTGTCCTATGAGCAGTACTTC. The sequence links TRBV20-1 to TRBJ2-7; TRBD2 is perhaps the D gene, given 6 matching bases. Including the terminal cysteine and phenylalanine, the CDR3 comprises 14 residues. CDR3 DNA only is kept here, 42 bases in frame from base 1. The germline V gene (reference sequence) sets CDR1 to DFQATT and CDR2 to SNEGSKA.